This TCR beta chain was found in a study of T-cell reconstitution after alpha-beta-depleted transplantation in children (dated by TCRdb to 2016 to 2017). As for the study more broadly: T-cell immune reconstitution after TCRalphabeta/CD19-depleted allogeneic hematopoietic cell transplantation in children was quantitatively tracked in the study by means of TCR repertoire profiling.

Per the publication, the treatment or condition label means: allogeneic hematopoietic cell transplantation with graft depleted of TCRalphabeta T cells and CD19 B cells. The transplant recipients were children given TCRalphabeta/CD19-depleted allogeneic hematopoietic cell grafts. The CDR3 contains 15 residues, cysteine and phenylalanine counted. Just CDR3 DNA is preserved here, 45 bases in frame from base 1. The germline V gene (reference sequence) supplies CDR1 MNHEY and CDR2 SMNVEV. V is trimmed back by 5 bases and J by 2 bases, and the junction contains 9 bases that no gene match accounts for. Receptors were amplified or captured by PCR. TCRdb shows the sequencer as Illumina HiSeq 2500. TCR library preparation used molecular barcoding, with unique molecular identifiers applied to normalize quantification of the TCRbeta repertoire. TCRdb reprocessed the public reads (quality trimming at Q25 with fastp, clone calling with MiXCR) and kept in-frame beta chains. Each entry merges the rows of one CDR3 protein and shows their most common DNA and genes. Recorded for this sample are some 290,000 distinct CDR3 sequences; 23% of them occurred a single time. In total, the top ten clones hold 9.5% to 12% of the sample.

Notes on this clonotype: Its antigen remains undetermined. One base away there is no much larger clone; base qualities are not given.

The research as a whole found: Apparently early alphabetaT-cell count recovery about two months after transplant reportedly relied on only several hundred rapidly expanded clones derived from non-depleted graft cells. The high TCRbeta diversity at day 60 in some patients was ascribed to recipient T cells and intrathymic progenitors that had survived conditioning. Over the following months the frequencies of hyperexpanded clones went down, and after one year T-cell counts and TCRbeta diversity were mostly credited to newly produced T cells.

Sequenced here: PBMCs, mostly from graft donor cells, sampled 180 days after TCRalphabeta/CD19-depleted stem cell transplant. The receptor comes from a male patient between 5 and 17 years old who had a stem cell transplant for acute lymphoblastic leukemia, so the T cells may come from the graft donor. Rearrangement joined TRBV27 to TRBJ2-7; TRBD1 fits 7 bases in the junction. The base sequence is TGTGCCAGCAGTCCCCGTGGACAGGCACCCTACGAGCAGTACTTC. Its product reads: CASSPRGQAPYEQYF.